The sequence of this T cell receptor beta chain was determined in a study of cytomegalovirus exposure and HLA in healthy donors. V gave up 3 bases and J gave up 0 bases; unmatched junction bases: 0. CDR3 length: 14 residues. Germline assignment: CDR1 LGHNA and CDR2 YSLEER. Whole-study findings and limits: Available immune exposure information was restricted to CMV serostatus only.

PCR used 60 Vbeta primers and 13 Jbeta primers. Profiled with immunoSEQ multiplex PCR; TCRdb holds only in-frame clones, not every one. Among a few hundred thousand clones listed, approximately 68% were seen once. Notes on this clone: Antigen specificity is unknown.

The sample comprised PBMCs. The receptor was isolated from a woman aged 30 to 39 in good health and CMV-seronegative. The V gene is TRBV4-3, the J gene TRBJ1-1; TRBD1 aligns across 8 bases. The CDR3 spells CASSQGQVNTEAFF. CDR3 DNA sequence: TGCGCCAGCAGCCAGGGACAGGTGAACACTGAAGCTTTCTTT.